This T cell receptor (beta chain) was sequenced for a study of PD-1 blockade in classical Hodgkin lymphoma. About the study: Nivolumab was administered to patients intravenously at 3 mg/kg every 2 weeks.

After autologous stem cell transplantation all patients relapsed, and prior brentuximab vedotin exposure differed between cohorts. Progressive disease, partial response or complete response was each patient's best response. Of note for this clone: Its specificity is unknown.

Germline CDR1 is SGHDT and CDR2 is YYEEEE. CDR3 length: 13 residues. V was pared by 1 base and J by 7 bases, with 3 bases of the junction left unmatched. Study conclusions and caveats: In newly diagnosed patients, baseline TCR diversity was reportedly below that of healthy donors. By cycle point C4D1, TCR diversity had risen significantly in CD4+ cells (but not CD8+ cells).

This table comes from immunoSEQ multiplex PCR, and its TCRdb copy is limited to in-frame clones, with some not included. Of some 50,000 clones in the sample, about 73% were seen once. The sample here was peripheral blood mononuclear cells (PBMCs), taken at baseline. The TCR sequence derives from a human donor with classical Hodgkin lymphoma. The gene calls are TRBV5-6 and TRBJ1-1, with 8 nucleotides matching TRBD1. CDR3 amino acids: CASSLQGAGEAFF. CDR3 coding DNA: TGTGCCAGCAGCTTGCAGGGGGCGGGTGAAGCTTTCTTT.